This T cell receptor (beta chain) was retrieved from a study of spatial heterogeneity in lung cancer. Background on the study: A strong correlation was found between TCR transcript counts in tumor regions and a T cell module score derived from matched bulk RNA-seq.

The time point: sample taken at primary tumor resection. Patients with untreated early-stage non-small cell lung cancer, numbering more than 55, were the donors. The input material, whole RNA from tumor, nontumor lung or frozen PBMC, was sequenced unsorted. The library protocol tagged each TCR cDNA with a unique molecular identifier. TCRdb reprocessed the 5' RACE reads with MiXCR, giving one entry per CDR3 protein. The sample carries approximately 11,000 distinct CDR3 sequences, around 8% recorded once. The V gene end was trimmed by 5 bases and the J gene end by 5 bases; junction bases not matched to a gene: 5. Germline-derived CDR1 and CDR2 are MNHEY and SMNVEV (reference sequence). The CDR3 length is 13 residues. This clonotype appeared a few times. What it recognizes is unknown. This beta chain is an off-target read within a library intended for alpha chains, so its frequency means little. Study-wide results and limits: One measure, the expanded intratumoral alpha and beta TCR count, tracked tumor mutation counts.

The origin of this receptor is a female donor with early-stage non-small cell lung cancer. This chain connects TRBV27 to TRBJ2-7; TRBD1 matches 8 bases. The material was lung tumor tissue, obtained at surgery. Here the CDR3 DNA reads TGTGCCAGCAGTCCCGGACAGGGCAACGAGCAGTACTTC. Encoded protein: CASSPGQGNEQYF.